Listed here are 22 T cell receptor beta chains from one sample, sequenced in a study of cytomegalovirus exposure and HLA in healthy donors. With 60 Vbeta and 13 Jbeta primers, the PCR was carried out. The data were produced by immunoSEQ multiplex PCR, yet TCRdb's version contains in-frame clones alone and is incomplete. The data contain under 200,000 clones, roughly 80% of them singletons. Material: PBMCs. The receptors originated from a man aged 40-49 years in good health and CMV-seronegative.

V gene TRBV7-9 combines with J gene TRBJ2-3; D unresolved. CDR1 and CDR2 (germline): SEHNR, FQNEAQ (reference sequence). V shed 7 bases and J shed 4 bases, with 12 bases lying between them. This CDR3 is built from 13 residues. The CDR3 here is CASNISVSDTQYF. Here the CDR3 DNA reads TGTGCCAGCAACATATCAGTGTCAGATACGCAGTATTTT.

This chain joins TRBV10-3 and TRBJ2-3; TRBD2 matches 9 bases. Germline V CDR1 and CDR2: ENHRY, SYGVKD. The CDR3 runs 14 residues. Unmatched junction bases numbered 5, after V lost 6 bases and J lost 4 bases. DNA for the CDR3: TGTGCCATCAGGAGGGGCGGGGGGGCAGATACGCAGTATTTT. It encodes CAIRRGGGADTQYF.

This clone turned up a few times. The genes are TRBV19 and TRBJ2-3; perhaps TRBD2 as D (5 bases). The CDR3 extends over 13 amino acids. Germline V gene sequence: CDR1 LNHDA, CDR2 SQIVND (reference sequence). The V end was cut by 8 bases, the J end by 2 bases, with 11 bases between. The CDR3 is CASEGPNTDTQYF. The CDR3 DNA reads as TGTGCCAGTGAGGGCCCAAACACAGATACGCAGTATTTT.

This clone was observed a few times. The chain carries TRBV25-1 and TRBJ2-2; 7 positions agree with TRBD1. V lost 4 bases, J lost 6 bases, and 5 bases stayed unmatched. Germline-derived CDR1 and CDR2 are MGHDK and SYGVNS. The CDR3 has 14 amino acids. DNA for the CDR3: TGTGCCAGCAGTGTCACGACAGGGTCCGGGGAGCTGTTTTTT. Amino acids: CASSVTTGSGELFF.

V usage is TRBV19 and J usage is TRBJ2-2; TRBD1 agrees at 9 bases. The germline V gene has CDR1 LNHDA and CDR2 SQIVND (reference sequence). This CDR3 has 13 amino acids. With V trimmed by 10 bases and J by 7 bases, 7 bases remained unmatched. CDR3 sequence reads: CATSTGGVGELFF. The CDR3 nucleotides read TGTGCCACCTCGACAGGGGGGGTCGGGGAGCTGTTTTTT.

J is TRBJ2-5 and V is TRBV29-1; 13 nucleotides agree with TRBD2. V lost 6 bases to trimming and J lost 7 bases; unmatched junction nucleotides: 5. Germline assignment: CDR1 SQVTM and CDR2 ANQGSEA. The CDR3 is 13 residues long. In nucleotides, the CDR3 is TGCAGCGTCGGACTAGCGGGGGTTGGGACCCAGTACTTC. It is translated as CSVGLAGVGTQYF.

This clone came up a few times. The chain carries TRBV2 and TRBJ1-1; D unresolved. The CDR3 extends over 12 amino acids. Looked up from germline, CDR1 is SNHLY and CDR2 is FYNNEI. V was clipped by 6 bases and J by 2 bases, with 7 bases between them. CDR3 sequence (DNA): TGTGCCAGCAGGGAGACTAACACTGAAGCTTTCTTT. This gives the protein CASRETNTEAFF.

The J gene is TRBJ2-7, the V gene TRBV7-9, with 10 positions matching TRBD1. Germline V lookup: CDR1 SEHNR, CDR2 FQNEAQ (reference sequence). After removal of 5 bases from V and 3 bases from J, the junction contained 10 bases not matched to a gene. This CDR3 is 16 amino acids long. The CDR3 DNA sequence: TGTGCCAGCAGCCTACCCGCGGGACAGGGGTACTACGAGCAGTACTTC. Protein: CASSLPAGQGYYEQYF.

The table lists this clone with a few counts. The chain links TRBV29-1 to TRBJ2-3, with D unclear. The CDR3 has 12 residues. The V gene lost 1 base and the J gene lost 10 bases, with 12 bases spanning the gap. From germline, CDR1 is SQVTM and CDR2 ANQGSEA. The CDR3 spells CSVEVLSTAQYF. CDR3 nucleotides: TGCAGCGTTGAAGTGTTATCGACTGCGCAGTATTTT.

The chain employs TRBV4-3 and TRBJ1-1; TRBD1 might be the D (6 bases). CDR1 LGHNA and CDR2 YSLEER come from the germline V gene. This CDR3 has 13 residues. The V gene lost 3 bases and the J gene lost 11 bases, with 16 bases spanning the gap. The CDR3 nucleotides are TGCGCCAGCAGCCAGAGCACCGGGACAATGGCTTTCTTT. Its protein product is CASSQSTGTMAFF.

The J gene is TRBJ1-1, the V gene TRBV7-9; D is uncertain. This CDR3 is built from 13 residues. Deletions cut 5 bases from V and 1 base from J, with 8 bases between. Germline V CDR1 and CDR2: SEHNR, FQNEAQ (reference sequence). CDR3 sequence: CASSETTNTEAFF. Written as DNA, the CDR3 is TGTGCCAGCAGCGAGACAACGAACACTGAAGCTTTCTTT.

The chain recombines TRBV7-2 with TRBJ2-2; D possibly corresponds to TRBD2 (6 bases). The CDR3 loop spans 14 amino acids. The germline gives CDR1 SGHTA, CDR2 FQGNSA. The germline V and J ends were trimmed by 1 base and 6 bases, with 9 bases remaining between them. The CDR3 reads CASSLVEGSGELFF. The CDR3 DNA reads as TGTGCCAGCAGCTTAGTGGAGGGATCCGGGGAGCTGTTTTTT.

This chain links TRBV27 with TRBJ2-7; 10 bases are a match to TRBD1. J lost 5 bases, V lost 5 bases, and 9 bases had no gene match. The germline V gene has CDR1 MNHEY and CDR2 SMNVEV (reference sequence). The CDR3 totals 15 residues. CDR3 sequence: CASSPGTGASDEQYF. CDR3 bases: TGTGCCAGCAGTCCTGGGACAGGGGCTAGTGACGAGCAGTACTTC.

V and J are TRBV4-1 and TRBJ2-7, with 7 positions matching TRBD2. In germline, CDR1 is MGHRA, CDR2 YSYEKL. V lost 4 bases to trimming and J lost 3 bases; unmatched junction nucleotides: 9. The CDR3 is 15 residues long. The CDR3 DNA sequence: TGCGCCAGCAGCCCCGTACTAGCGACGCGCTACGAGCAGTACTTC. Residues: CASSPVLATRYEQYF.

The chain couples TRBV7-8 to TRBJ2-5; possibly TRBD2 for D (5 bases). From germline, CDR1 is SGHVS and CDR2 FQNEAQ. The V and J ends lost 1 base and 11 bases respectively, with 29 bases between them. The CDR3 length is 18 residues. The CDR3 loop is CASSLESRRPTVAWEQYF. The CDR3 region has the DNA TGTGCCAGCAGCTTAGAATCGCGGCGACCGACCGTCGCCTGGGAGCAGTACTTC.

The rearrangement joins TRBV9 to TRBJ1-5; possibly TRBD1 for D (6 bases). The V gene lost 1 base and the J gene lost 6 bases, with 11 bases spanning the gap. Germline V gives CDR1 SGDLS, CDR2 YYNGEE. The CDR3 extends over 14 amino acids. The CDR3 reads CASSVRGGPQPQHF. As DNA, the CDR3 is TGTGCCAGCAGCGTAAGGGGGGGCCCTCAGCCCCAGCATTTT.

V is TRBV2 and J is TRBJ2-2; weak D call: TRBD1 (5 bases). Germline values: CDR1 SNHLY, CDR2 FYNNEI. The CDR3 runs 14 residues. Trimming pared 4 bases from V and 6 bases from J, leaving 12 bases between. CDR3 in DNA: TGTGCCAGCAGTGCTCAGGGCCCGCCCGGGGAGCTGTTTTTT. As protein: CASSAQGPPGELFF.

Many counts were recorded for this clone. The chain has TRBV5-4 and TRBJ2-6; D unresolved. The germline CDR1 and CDR2 sequences are SGHNT and YYREEE (reference sequence). V was clipped by 5 bases and J by 2 bases, with 5 bases between them. The CDR3 loop spans 13 amino acids. The CDR3 nucleotides read TGTGCCAGCAGTCAGACTGGGGCCAACGTCCTGACTTTC. Translation gives CASSQTGANVLTF.

This chain connects TRBV2 to TRBJ2-7, with D possibly being TRBD2 (6 bases). The CDR3 sequence is 15 residues long. The V end lost 2 bases, the J end lost 0 bases, and 11 bases lay between the germline ends. Germline assignment: CDR1 SNHLY and CDR2 FYNNEI. The CDR3 protein is CASSEIAATSYEQYF. In nucleotides, the CDR3 is TGTGCCAGCAGTGAAATAGCGGCGACCTCCTACGAGCAGTACTTC.

This clone was seen a few times. This chain joins TRBV10-3 and TRBJ1-6; a weak D match, TRBD1 (6 bases). The CDR3 length is 15 residues. CDR1 and CDR2 from the germline V gene are ENHRY and SYGVKD. V was shortened by 6 bases and J by 5 bases, with 14 bases between the two germline ends. CDR3 nucleotide sequence: TGTGCCATCAGACCTACAGGGTACGATAATTCACCCCTCCACTTT. Its translation: CAIRPTGYDNSPLHF.

This chain connects TRBV9 to TRBJ2-5; TRBD2 matches at 8 bases. Germline CDR1 is SGDLS and CDR2 is YYNGEE. J lost 5 bases, V lost 0 bases, and 6 bases had no gene match. The CDR3 length is 15 residues. The CDR3 DNA follows: TGTGCCAGCAGCGTAGACGGGGGGGCCAGTGAGACCCAGTACTTC. Its protein product is CASSVDGGASETQYF.

V usage is TRBV27 and J usage is TRBJ2-3; 10 positions match TRBD2. The CDR3 consists of 17 residues. The V segment lost 1 base and the J segment 3 bases; nucleotides outside the gene matches: 7. Germline CDR1 and CDR2: MNHEY and SMNVEV (reference sequence). The CDR3 protein is CASSLLRSGGGTDTQYF. The CDR3, as DNA: TGTGCCAGCAGTTTATTAAGAAGCGGGGGGGGAACAGATACGCAGTATTTT.